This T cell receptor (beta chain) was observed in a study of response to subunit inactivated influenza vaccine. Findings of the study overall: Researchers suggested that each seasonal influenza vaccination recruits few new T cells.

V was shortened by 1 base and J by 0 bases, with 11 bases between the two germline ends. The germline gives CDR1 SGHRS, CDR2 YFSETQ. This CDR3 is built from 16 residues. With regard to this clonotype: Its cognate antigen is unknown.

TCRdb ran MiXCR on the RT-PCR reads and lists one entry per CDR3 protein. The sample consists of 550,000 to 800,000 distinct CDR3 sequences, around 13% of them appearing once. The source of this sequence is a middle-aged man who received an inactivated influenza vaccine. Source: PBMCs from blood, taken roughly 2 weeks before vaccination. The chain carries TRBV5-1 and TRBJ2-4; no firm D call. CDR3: CASSLNSHLAKNIQYF. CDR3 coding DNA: TGCGCCAGCAGCTTGAACAGCCATTTAGCCAAAAACATTCAGTACTTC.